Each of the 9 T cell receptor beta chains below was sequenced from the same sample in a study of blood T cell repertoires in COVID-19. Generated by immunoSEQ multiplex PCR, the TCRdb table keeps only in-frame clones and is missing some. The sample holds roughly 110,000 clones, 85% to 95% seen once. The sequenced sample consisted of peripheral blood. The receptor set was obtained from a woman aged 30 to 39 with acute or convalescent COVID-19.

The V call is TRBV2, the J call TRBJ1-2, with D perhaps TRBD1 (6 bases). V was clipped by 7 bases and J by 4 bases, with 16 bases between them. CDR3 length: 14 amino acids. From germline, CDR1 is SNHLY and CDR2 FYNNEI. CDR3 residues: CASNPLQGGYGYTF. The CDR3 coding sequence is TGTGCCAGCAACCCCTTACAGGGTGGCTATGGCTACACCTTC.

The chain combines TRBV2 with TRBJ2-3, with 12 bases identical to TRBD2. The length of the CDR3 is 16 residues. With V trimmed by 8 bases and J by 4 bases, 10 bases remained unmatched. The germline V gene has CDR1 SNHLY and CDR2 FYNNEI. CDR3 loop: CASALQTSGGADTQYF. The CDR3 DNA is TGTGCCAGCGCTCTTCAGACTAGCGGGGGCGCAGATACGCAGTATTTT. Full variable domain (rest looked up from reference TRBV2 and TRBJ2-3): EPEVTQTPSHQVTQMGQEVILRCVPISNHLYFYWYRQILGQKVEFLVSFYNNEISEKSEIFDDQFSVERPDGSNFTLKIRSTKLEDSAMYFCASALQTSGGADTQYFGPGTRLTVL.

This clone has just a few counts. The chain is built from TRBV15 and TRBJ1-6; D call uncertain. V was shortened by 8 bases and J by 6 bases, with 8 bases between the two germline ends. Germline CDR1 is LNHNV and CDR2 is YYDKDF (reference sequence). The CDR3 totals 12 residues. DNA for the CDR3: TGTGCCACCGGCACAGTTAATTCACCCCTCCACTTT. It encodes CATGTVNSPLHF.

Only one count was recorded for this clone. The rearrangement links TRBV5-1 to TRBJ2-3; maybe TRBD1 (5 bases). The V end lost 4 bases, the J end lost 2 bases, and 17 bases lay between the germline ends. From germline, CDR1 is SGHRS and CDR2 YFSETQ. The CDR3 contains 16 residues. CDR3 DNA: TGCGCCAGCAGCACCACAGGCCCCCCCCTCACAGATACGCAGTATTTT. The encoded protein is CASSTTGPPLTDTQYF.

This chain joins TRBV30 and TRBJ1-6, with D possibly TRBD1 on 5 matching bases. This CDR3 is 16 amino acids long. The ends were cut back, 2 bases at V and 4 bases at J, with 15 bases in the middle. Germline lookup yields CDR1 GTSNPN and CDR2 SVGIG (reference sequence). The CDR3 reads CAWSLAGPHYNSPLHF. The CDR3 nucleotides are TGTGCCTGGAGTTTGGCAGGGCCTCATTATAATTCACCCCTCCACTTT.

V gene TRBV24-1 combines with J gene TRBJ1-5, with TRBD1 matching over 7 bases. The V gene's germline CDR1 is KGHDR and CDR2 SFDVKD. J gave up 6 bases and V 3 bases, and 4 bases lay outside the gene matches. This CDR3 spans 14 amino acids. The CDR3 region has the DNA TGTGCCACCAGTGATGCAGGGGGTCTTCAGCCCCAGCATTTT. It translates to CATSDAGGLQPQHF.

The V call is TRBV7-2, the J call TRBJ1-5; D not resolved. Trimming left V 1 base short and J 1 base short, with 8 bases between. The CDR3 has 15 amino acids. The germline CDR1 and CDR2 sequences are SGHTA and FQGNSA. The CDR3 sequence: CASSLVWQSNQPQHF. The CDR3 bases are TGTGCCAGCAGCTTAGTATGGCAGAGCAATCAGCCCCAGCATTTT.

The chain is built from TRBV7-2 and TRBJ1-2; weak D call: TRBD1 (6 bases). The CDR3 consists of 14 residues. CDR1 is SGHTA, CDR2 FQGNSA, per germline. V dropped 4 bases and J dropped 0 bases, with 9 bases sitting between them. For the CDR3, the DNA is TGTGCCAGCAGCTCACAGGGAGCTAACTATGGCTACACCTTC. Its translation is CASSSQGANYGYTF. Full variable domain (remainder filled in from reference TRBV7-2 and TRBJ1-2): GAGVSQSPSNKVTEKGKDVELRCDPISGHTALYWYRQSLGQGLEFLIYFQGNSAPDKSGLPSDRFSAERTGGSVSTLTIQRTQQEDSAVYLCASSSQGANYGYTFGSGTRLTVV.

J is TRBJ2-2 and V is TRBV2; the match to TRBD1 covers 9 bases. V dropped 2 bases and J dropped 10; count of bases not matched to a gene: 8. This CDR3 is 15 amino acids long. CDR1 and CDR2 from the germline V gene are SNHLY and FYNNEI. The CDR3 DNA sequence: TGTGCCAGCAGTGAAATGACAGGGGGTCAGGAGGAGCTGTTTTTT. Translated: CASSEMTGGQEELFF.